This entry lists 20 T cell receptor beta chains sequenced from one sample in a study of blood T cell repertoires in COVID-19. Assay: immunoSEQ multiplex PCR; the TCRdb copy retains only in-frame clones and omits some. This sample carries over 110,000 clones, 80% of them seen once, and the ten largest clones take approximately 3.5%. The specimen sequenced was peripheral blood. These receptors were obtained from a man between 65 and 85 years old who had recovered from COVID-19.

The sample holds one count of this clone. V is TRBV5-6 and J is TRBJ2-7; TRBD2 might be the D (6 bases). The germline V and J ends were trimmed by 3 bases and 6 bases, with 16 bases remaining between them. The germline V gene has CDR1 SGHDT and CDR2 YYEEEE. The CDR3 covers 14 residues. Here the CDR3 reads CASSSPGLTAEQYF. As DNA, the CDR3 is TGTGCCAGCAGCTCACCGGGACTCACGGCCGAGCAGTACTTC.

The chain couples TRBV19 to TRBJ1-3, with D perhaps matching TRBD1 (6 bases). Looked up from germline, CDR1 is LNHDA and CDR2 is SQIVND (reference sequence). V lost 4 bases and J lost 3, with 10 bases in between. The CDR3 contains 14 residues. CDR3 bases: TGTGCCAGTAGTAGAGGGACACTTGGAAACACCATATATTTT. This gives the protein CASSRGTLGNTIYF.

This sequence joins TRBV28 and TRBJ2-1; 13 nucleotides line up with TRBD2. V shed 4 bases and J 0 bases; nucleotides not matched to a gene: 6. Looked up from germline, CDR1 is MDHEN and CDR2 is SYDVKM. This CDR3 is built from 18 residues. CDR3 coding DNA: TGTGCCAGCAGTTCGTTGACTAGCGGGAGGAGCTCCTACAATGAGCAGTTCTTC. Translated, it gives CASSSLTSGRSSYNEQFF.

This clone was seen a handful of times. CDR3 sequence reads: CASSMGAGEADTQYF. In DNA form, the CDR3 reads TGTGCCAGCAGCATGGGGGCGGGAGAGGCAGATACGCAGTATTTT. J is TRBJ2-3 and V is TRBV5-6; tentative D call: TRBD2 (7 bases). The germline V gene has CDR1 SGHDT and CDR2 YYEEEE. This CDR3 contains 15 residues. The V end was cut by 4 bases, the J end by 4 bases, with 16 bases between.

A few counts support this clone. This chain links TRBV5-1 with TRBJ2-3; 8 bases fit TRBD2. The CDR3 contains 15 residues. The trim removed 4 bases at V and 6 bases at J, leaving 10 bases unmatched. Germline V lookup: CDR1 SGHRS, CDR2 YFSETQ. CDR3 bases: TGCGCCAGCAGCCCAAGGGTGGAGCGGGGGGATACGCAGTATTTT. Protein: CASSPRVERGDTQYF.

The CDR3 region has the DNA TGTGCCAGCGCCCCCCTAGCGGGGAACACCGGGGAGCTGTTTTTT. It codes for CASAPLAGNTGELFF. The rearrangement joins TRBV5-4 to TRBJ2-2; 8 nucleotides align to TRBD2. This CDR3 contains 15 residues. Per germline, CDR1 SGHNT and CDR2 YYREEE (reference sequence). The V segment lost 7 bases and the J segment 1 base; nucleotides outside the gene matches: 6.

The rearrangement uses TRBV9 and TRBJ2-5, with a tentative D call TRBD2 (6 bases). Germline CDR1 and CDR2: SGDLS and YYNGEE. Trimming removed 2 bases at V and 2 bases at J, with 16 bases between. The length of the CDR3 is 16 residues. CDR3 in DNA: TGTGCCAGCAGCGTTGGGCATGAGGGAGGACAAGAGACCCAGTACTTC. Its translation is CASSVGHEGGQETQYF.

A note on this clone: Since a much larger clone is just one base distant, this may be a read error. The chain recombines TRBV4-3 with TRBJ2-1, with 7 bases identical to TRBD2. After removal of 3 bases from V and 0 bases from J, the junction contained 2 bases not matched to a gene. The CDR3 is 15 amino acids. Germline assignment: CDR1 LGHNA and CDR2 YSLEER. The CDR3 nucleotides read TGCGCCAGCAGCCAGGGACTAATCTCCTACAATGAGCAGTTCTTC. Protein: CASSQGLISYNEQFF.

The V call is TRBV7-9, the J call TRBJ2-3, with 13 bases identical to TRBD2. J gave up 2 bases and V 5 bases, and 16 bases lay outside the gene matches. The germline CDR1 and CDR2 sequences are SEHNR and FQNEAQ (reference sequence). The CDR3 runs to 20 residues. The CDR3 reads CASSTSGTSGTRYTTDTQYF. Written as DNA, the CDR3 is TGTGCCAGCAGCACCTCCGGGACTAGCGGGACCCGATATACCACAGATACGCAGTATTTT.

The chain is built from TRBV27 and TRBJ2-7, with TRBD2 identical over 7 bases. Trimming took 6 bases from V and 2 from J; bases not matched to a gene: 4. The length of the CDR3 is 13 residues. Germline V lookup: CDR1 MNHEY, CDR2 SMNVEV (reference sequence). The CDR3 DNA is TGTGCCAGCAGATTCCGGGAGGCCTACGAGCAGTACTTC. Its translation: CASRFREAYEQYF.

The CDR3 coding sequence is TGTGCCAGCGGGGCAATGGGGGCCAAAAACATTCAGTACTTC. This sequence encodes CASGAMGAKNIQYF. The chain couples TRBV7-9 to TRBJ2-4, with a tentative D call TRBD1 (5 bases). This CDR3 contains 14 residues. Germline V lookup: CDR1 SEHNR, CDR2 FQNEAQ (reference sequence). V was cut by 8 bases and J by 1 base, with 12 bases left in between.

The chain joins TRBV7-2 to TRBJ2-7; 7 bases fit TRBD2. Germline-derived CDR1 and CDR2 are SGHTA and FQGNSA. After removal of 5 bases from V and 2 bases from J, the junction contained 6 bases not matched to a gene. CDR3 length: 14 amino acids. The CDR3 coding sequence is TGTGCCAGCAGCACACTCCGGGGGGCCTACGAGCAGTACTTC. Protein product: CASSTLRGAYEQYF.

The genes are TRBV11-3 and TRBJ2-3, with D maybe TRBD2 (6 bases). The germline V gene encodes CDR1 SGHNT and CDR2 YENEEA. The CDR3 is made up of 14 amino acids. V was shortened by 5 bases and J by 2 bases, with 11 bases between the two germline ends. The CDR3 protein is CASSQGGTTDTQYF. For the CDR3, the DNA is TGTGCCAGCAGCCAGGGAGGTACCACAGATACGCAGTATTTT.

This chain uses TRBV29-1 with TRBJ2-7; no firm D call. Germline V gene data show CDR1 as SQVTM and CDR2 as ANQGSEA. The V end lost 2 bases, the J end lost 0 bases, and 11 bases lay between the germline ends. This CDR3 comprises 14 residues. DNA for the CDR3: TGCAGCGTTGAACTTCGCGGAAGCTCCTACGAGCAGTACTTC. Translation gives CSVELRGSSYEQYF.

The rearrangement links TRBV5-1 to TRBJ2-2; 7 bases map to TRBD1. Unmatched junction bases numbered 6, after V lost 4 bases and J lost 3 bases. CDR1 and CDR2 (germline): SGHRS, YFSETQ. The CDR3 has 15 amino acids. CDR3 in amino acids: CASSVITGDTGELFF. The CDR3 DNA sequence: TGCGCCAGCAGCGTAATAACAGGGGACACCGGGGAGCTGTTTTTT.

The V gene is TRBV6-2 or TRBV6-3, the J gene TRBJ2-7, with D maybe TRBD1 (5 bases). Germline V gene lookup returns CDR1 MNHEY and CDR2 SVGEGT. The CDR3 is made up of 14 amino acids. V lost 2 bases and J lost 0, with 8 bases in between. CDR3 amino acids: CASSYMDISYEQYF. The CDR3 coding sequence is TGTGCCAGCAGTTACATGGACATCTCCTACGAGCAGTACTTC.

This clone showed up just a few times. The chain carries TRBV19 and TRBJ2-2; 8 positions agree with TRBD2. V trimming: 6 bases; J trimming: 4 bases; junction bases outside the gene matches: 10. The CDR3 totals 16 residues. Germline CDR1 is LNHDA and CDR2 is SQIVND (reference sequence). CDR3 nucleotide sequence: TGTGCCAGTAGGACGAGACTTACTAGCGGCACCGGGGAGCTGTTTTTT. It yields the protein CASRTRLTSGTGELFF.

The genes are TRBV13 and TRBJ1-1; possibly TRBD1 for D (6 bases). From germline, CDR1 is PRHDT and CDR2 FYEKMQ (reference sequence). Deletions cut 7 bases from V and 3 bases from J, with 24 bases between. The CDR3 has 17 amino acids. CDR3 region: CASIPRSTGGAYTEAFF. In DNA, the CDR3 is TGTGCCAGCATCCCTCGTTCGACTGGGGGGGCTTACACTGAAGCTTTCTTT.

The chain links TRBV6-5 to TRBJ2-7, with D possibly TRBD2 on 7 matching bases. V was pared by 2 bases and J by 7 bases, with 18 bases between. Germline-derived CDR1 and CDR2 are MNHEY and SVGAGI. The CDR3 totals 15 residues. The CDR3 sequence is CASSYLGAGAREQYF. The CDR3 nucleotides read TGTGCCAGCAGTTACCTGGGCGCGGGGGCCCGGGAGCAGTACTTC.

The chain recombines TRBV7-9 with TRBJ2-7; D may be TRBD2 (7 bases). Germline CDR1 is SEHNR and CDR2 is FQNEAQ (reference sequence). This CDR3 has 16 amino acids. The V end was cut by 4 bases, the J end by 0 bases, with 16 bases between. CDR3 sequence: CASSSKEGGHSYEQYF. In nucleotides, the CDR3 is TGTGCCAGCAGCTCGAAGGAGGGGGGGCACTCCTACGAGCAGTACTTC.